What follows are 15 T cell receptor beta chains derived from one specimen sequenced in a study of blood T cell repertoires in COVID-19. The protocol was immunoSEQ multiplex PCR, while the TCRdb copy is restricted to in-frame clones and leaves out a portion. The table lists about 370,000 clones, roughly 89% of them singletons. Sequences were obtained from peripheral blood. The receptor source for this set is a man younger than 30 with active or convalescent COVID-19.

The rearrangement uses TRBV7-3 and TRBJ2-3; 12 bases align to TRBD2. Germline CDR1 reads SGHTA; CDR2 reads FQGTGA. The CDR3 extends over 16 amino acids. The V and J ends lost 1 base and 1 base, in that order; junction bases with no gene match: 0. In nucleotides, the CDR3 is TGTGCCAGCAGCTTAAGACTAGCGGGAGGCACAGATACGCAGTATTTT. This gives the protein CASSLRLAGGTDTQYF.

The chain recombines TRBV6-1 with TRBJ1-2; D gene unclear. The CDR3 totals 14 residues. Trimming took off 3 bases at V and 2 bases at J, with 10 bases between the two ends. Germline CDR1 reads MNHNS; CDR2 reads SASEGT. The CDR3 bases are TGTGCCAGCAGTGAGCAAATAGCCAACTATGGCTACACCTTC. This encodes CASSEQIANYGYTF.

The V and J genes are TRBV6-5 and TRBJ2-7; D not certain. Germline CDR1 and CDR2: MNHEY and SVGAGI. The length of the CDR3 is 12 residues. Between the trimmed V and J ends, which lost 2 bases and 1 base, there was a span of 3 bases. The CDR3 DNA is TGTGCCAGCAGTTACGCGTCCTACGAGCAGTACTTC. Amino acids: CASSYASYEQYF.

The rearrangement links TRBV28 to TRBJ2-4, with D possibly TRBD2 on 6 matching bases. Trimming cost V 4 bases and J 0 bases, with 13 bases left between them. Germline loops: CDR1 MDHEN, CDR2 SYDVKM. The CDR3 loop spans 16 amino acids. The CDR3 protein is CASSSLWRGAKNIQYF. For the CDR3, the DNA is TGTGCCAGCAGTTCGCTTTGGCGGGGAGCCAAAAACATTCAGTACTTC.

The chain has TRBV5-4 and TRBJ2-7; perhaps TRBD2 as D (6 bases). Trimming left V 1 base short and J 0 bases short, with 11 bases between. Germline values: CDR1 SGHNT, CDR2 YYREEE (reference sequence). This CDR3 is 15 amino acids long. The CDR3 DNA sequence: TGTGCCAGCAGCTTGTCATACGGGAGCTCCTACGAGCAGTACTTC. Translated, it gives CASSLSYGSSYEQYF.

This clone was detected only once. The chain carries TRBV5-6 and TRBJ1-2; D is unclear. Deletions cut 0 bases from V and 2 bases from J, with 8 bases between. Germline-derived CDR1 and CDR2 are SGHDT and YYEEEE. This CDR3 has 14 amino acids. For the CDR3, the DNA is TGTGCCAGCAGCTTGGGGCAGAAGAACTATGGCTACACCTTC. Protein: CASSLGQKNYGYTF.

This chain uses TRBV6-5 with TRBJ2-1; the match to TRBD2 covers 9 bases. With V trimmed by 3 bases and J by 10 bases, 10 bases remained unmatched. The CDR3 extends over 15 amino acids. In germline, CDR1 is MNHEY, CDR2 SVGAGI. The CDR3 here is CASSYYGTSPSEQFF. The CDR3 coding sequence is TGTGCCAGCAGTTATTACGGGACTAGCCCCTCCGAGCAGTTCTTC.

The rearrangement joins TRBV24-1 to TRBJ2-3, with D tentatively TRBD1 (7 bases). The CDR3 sequence is 14 residues long. Germline CDR1 is KGHDR and CDR2 is SFDVKD. V was trimmed by 9 bases and J by 0 bases, leaving 12 bases between them. The CDR3 DNA follows: TGTGCCACCCAGGGGGGTTATAGCACAGATACGCAGTATTTT. The encoded protein is CATQGGYSTDTQYF.

This chain uses TRBV3-1 (or the pseudogene TRBV3-2) with TRBJ1-4, with 8 bases lining up with TRBD1. The CDR3 spans 15 residues. The V gene's germline CDR1 is LGHDT and CDR2 YNNKEL (reference sequence). V lost 2 bases, J lost 5 bases, and 4 bases stayed unmatched. The chain's CDR3 is CASSQTGQANEKLFF. CDR3 coding DNA: TGTGCCAGCAGCCAAACGGGACAGGCAAATGAAAAACTGTTTTTT.

This rearrangement joins TRBV5-1 to TRBJ1-1, with TRBD1 matching 10 bases. CDR3 size: 17 residues. V shed 5 bases and J 6 bases; nucleotides not matched to a gene: 16. Looked up from germline, CDR1 is SGHRS and CDR2 is YFSETQ. CDR3 nucleotides: TGCGCCAGCAGAAAGCGAACCCGGGACAGGGGTCTCGCTGAAGCTTTCTTT. Its translation is CASRKRTRDRGLAEAFF.

J is TRBJ1-3 and V is TRBV5-1; TRBD1 matches at 9 bases. Germline V lookup: CDR1 SGHRS, CDR2 YFSETQ. J gave up 4 bases and V 4 bases, and 9 bases lay outside the gene matches. The CDR3 covers 16 residues. The CDR3 DNA sequence: TGCGCCAGCAGCACAACCGGGACAGGGATCGGAAACACCATATATTTT. It yields the protein CASSTTGTGIGNTIYF.

The chain uses TRBV19 and TRBJ2-5, with 9 bases that match TRBD1. CDR1 and CDR2 from the germline V gene are LNHDA and SQIVND (reference sequence). The CDR3 runs to 14 residues. The V gene end was trimmed by 7 bases and the J gene end by 0 bases; junction bases not matched to a gene: 3. The CDR3 DNA follows: TGTGCCAGTATGGGGGACAGGGACCAAGAGACCCAGTACTTC. As protein: CASMGDRDQETQYF.

J is TRBJ2-7 and V is TRBV20-1; D is perhaps TRBD1 (6 bases). The CDR3 length is 11 residues. V was cut by 5 bases and J by 3 bases, with 8 bases left in between. The germline gives CDR1 DFQATT, CDR2 SNEGSKA (reference sequence). CDR3 protein: CSARDNYEQYF. CDR3 bases: TGCAGTGCTCGGGACAACTACGAGCAGTACTTC.

CDR3: CASSQDQSRRTGFYSPLHF. Written as DNA, the CDR3 is TGTGCCAGCAGCCAAGATCAGTCTCGCAGGACAGGGTTTTATTCACCCCTCCACTTT. The J gene is TRBJ1-6, the V gene TRBV4-2; 8 positions match TRBD1. J lost 8 bases, V lost 0 bases, and 15 bases had no gene match. Germline CDR1 is LGHNA and CDR2 is YNFKEQ. CDR3 length: 19 amino acids.

The chain links TRBV5-1 to TRBJ2-3, with TRBD1 as a possible D gene (5 bases). Trimming pared 0 bases from V and 4 bases from J, leaving 15 bases between. The CDR3 is made up of 16 amino acids. Germline-derived CDR1 and CDR2 are SGHRS and YFSETQ. Written as DNA, the CDR3 is TGCGCCAGCAGCTTGGTTCCAGGGTATATGTCAGATACGCAGTATTTT. This codes for CASSLVPGYMSDTQYF. Combining the CDR3 with reference TRBV5-1 and TRBJ2-3 gives the whole variable domain KAGVTQTPRYLIKTRGQQVTLSCSPISGHRSVSWYQQTPGQGLQFLFEYFSETQRNKGNFPGRFSGRQFSNSRSEMNVSTLELGDSALYLCASSLVPGYMSDTQYFGPGTRLTVL.